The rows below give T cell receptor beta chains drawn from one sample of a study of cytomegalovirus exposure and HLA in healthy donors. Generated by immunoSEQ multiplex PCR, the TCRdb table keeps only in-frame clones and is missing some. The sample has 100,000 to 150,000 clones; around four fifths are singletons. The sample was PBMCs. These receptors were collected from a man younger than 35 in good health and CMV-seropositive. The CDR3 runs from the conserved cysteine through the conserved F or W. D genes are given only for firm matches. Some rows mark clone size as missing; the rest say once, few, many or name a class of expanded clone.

cdr3_nt: TGTGCCAGCAGCGCCGCCGGGGTTAGCACAGATACGCAGTATTTT
cdr3_aa: CASSAAGVSTDTQYF
cdr3_length: 15
d_call: -
j_call: TRBJ2-3
clone_size: once
v_call: TRBV9

cdr3_nt: TGTGCCAGCAGTGTGGGCCTCGGGGGGGATCAGCCCCAGCATTTT
cdr3_aa: CASSVGLGGDQPQHF
cdr3_length: 15
d_call: -
j_call: TRBJ1-5
clone_size: -
v_call: TRBV6-1

cdr3_nt: TGTGCCAGCAGTTCCTCGACAGGGATGGGACAGCCCCAGCATTTT
cdr3_aa: CASSSSTGMGQPQHF
cdr3_length: 15
d_call: TRBD1
j_call: TRBJ1-5
clone_size: -
v_call: TRBV6-5

cdr3_nt: TGTGCCACCGCCCTGGGGGGAGAATACCAGCCCCAGCATTTT
cdr3_aa: CATALGGEYQPQHF
cdr3_length: 14
d_call: -
j_call: TRBJ1-5
clone_size: few
v_call: TRBV6-5

cdr3_nt: TGCGCCAGCAGCTTGGGCAGAACCGGCTACACCTTC
cdr3_aa: CASSLGRTGYTF
cdr3_length: 12
d_call: -
j_call: TRBJ1-2
clone_size: few
v_call: TRBV5-1

cdr3_nt: TGTGCCAGCAGTTTTACGACAGGGATGGATACGCAGTATTTT
cdr3_aa: CASSFTTGMDTQYF
cdr3_length: 14
d_call: TRBD1
j_call: TRBJ2-3
clone_size: -
v_call: TRBV11-2

cdr3_nt: TGTGCCTGTCAGACAGGGTTGAACATTCAGTACTTC
cdr3_aa: CACQTGLNIQYF
cdr3_length: 12
d_call: TRBD1
j_call: TRBJ2-4
clone_size: -
v_call: TRBV30

cdr3_nt: TGTGCCCGCCTGGGCAGACATGACACCTACGAGCAGTACTTC
cdr3_aa: CARLGRHDTYEQYF
cdr3_length: 14
d_call: -
j_call: TRBJ2-7
clone_size: -
v_call: TRBV14

cdr3_nt: TGTGCCAGCACCCCAGGGGGAGCCCGAGATGAGCAGTACTTC
cdr3_aa: CASTPGGARDEQYF
cdr3_length: 14
d_call: TRBD1
j_call: TRBJ2-7
clone_size: -
v_call: TRBV9

cdr3_nt: TGTGCCAGCTCGGGGGGAATCTCAAGCTCCTACGAGCAGTACTTC
cdr3_aa: CASSGGISSSYEQYF
cdr3_length: 15
d_call: TRBD2
j_call: TRBJ2-7
clone_size: -
v_call: TRBV9

cdr3_nt: TGTGCCAGCAGCTTGGCCGCCAGGGGGCCCTACGAGCAGTACTTC
cdr3_aa: CASSLAARGPYEQYF
cdr3_length: 15
d_call: TRBD1
j_call: TRBJ2-7
clone_size: -
v_call: TRBV5-6

cdr3_nt: TGTGCTAGTGGTTTGGGACAGGGGGTAGGTCAGCCCCAACATTTT
cdr3_aa: CASGLGQGVGQPQHF
cdr3_length: 15
d_call: TRBD1
j_call: TRBJ1-5
clone_size: -
v_call: TRBV12-5

cdr3_nt: TGTGCCAGCAGTGGCGTTTCGGGGGGGGGCATCAATGAGCAGTTCTTC
cdr3_aa: CASSGVSGGGINEQFF
cdr3_length: 16
d_call: TRBD2
j_call: TRBJ2-1
clone_size: few
v_call: TRBV6-4

cdr3_nt: TGTGCCAGCAGCCTCAGAATCTCCTACAATGAGCAGTTCTTC
cdr3_aa: CASSLRISYNEQFF
cdr3_length: 14
d_call: -
j_call: TRBJ2-1
clone_size: -
v_call: TRBV4-2

cdr3_nt: TGTGCCAGCAGTTCTGCGGGAACGTATGGCAATCAGCCCCAGCATTTT
cdr3_aa: CASSSAGTYGNQPQHF
cdr3_length: 16
d_call: -
j_call: TRBJ1-5
clone_size: once
v_call: TRBV28

cdr3_nt: TGTGCCACCAGCAGAGAGGCCGCTATCCTGGGCGCTAACTATGGCTACACCTTC
cdr3_aa: CATSREAAILGANYGYTF
cdr3_length: 18
d_call: -
j_call: TRBJ1-2
clone_size: -
v_call: TRBV15

cdr3_nt: TGTGCCAGCAGTACCGCGGGAGAGCAGTACTTC
cdr3_aa: CASSTAGEQYF
cdr3_length: 11
d_call: -
j_call: TRBJ2-7
clone_size: -
v_call: TRBV27

cdr3_nt: TGCGCCAGCAGCTTCGACAGAACTGGGGCCAACGTCCTGACTTTC
cdr3_aa: CASSFDRTGANVLTF
cdr3_length: 15
d_call: -
j_call: TRBJ2-6
clone_size: few
v_call: TRBV5-1

cdr3_nt: TGTGCCTGGAGTGTGTATAGGGGCCTGAACACTGAAGCTTTCTTT
cdr3_aa: CAWSVYRGLNTEAFF
cdr3_length: 15
d_call: -
j_call: TRBJ1-1
clone_size: -
v_call: TRBV30

cdr3_nt: TGCAGTGCTAGAACTGGGGCCGAGCAGTACTTC
cdr3_aa: CSARTGAEQYF
cdr3_length: 11
d_call: -
j_call: TRBJ2-7
clone_size: -
v_call: TRBV20-1

cdr3_nt: TGTGCCACCAGCCACGAATCCAGGGTAGGGGAAAACACCATATATTTT
cdr3_aa: CATSHESRVGENTIYF
cdr3_length: 16
d_call: -
j_call: TRBJ1-3
clone_size: -
v_call: TRBV15

cdr3_nt: TGTGCCAGCAGCTTAGGCCAGGGGACCCCCTACGAGCAGTACTTC
cdr3_aa: CASSLGQGTPYEQYF
cdr3_length: 15
d_call: -
j_call: TRBJ2-7
clone_size: -
v_call: TRBV7-9

cdr3_nt: TGCAGCGCAGGAAAGGGGGCTGGAACTAATGAAAAACTGTTTTTT
cdr3_aa: CSAGKGAGTNEKLFF
cdr3_length: 15
d_call: TRBD1
j_call: TRBJ1-4
clone_size: few
v_call: TRBV29-1

cdr3_nt: TGTGCCAGTAGTTTCCTTCCGGGACAGGGGATCTACAATGAGCAGTTCTTC
cdr3_aa: CASSFLPGQGIYNEQFF
cdr3_length: 17
d_call: TRBD1
j_call: TRBJ2-1
clone_size: -
v_call: TRBV19

cdr3_nt: TGTGCCAGCAGCTTGGAGGGGGCAGCAATGAACACTGAAGCTTTCTTT
cdr3_aa: CASSLEGAAMNTEAFF
cdr3_length: 16
d_call: TRBD1
j_call: TRBJ1-1
clone_size: -
v_call: TRBV5-4